This note documents a single T cell receptor beta chain sequence. This sample was included in a study of T cells expressing NK-cell markers. The overall study: According to the study, TCR beta repertoires originated from sorted CD3+CD56+NKG2C+, CD3+CD56+NKG2C- and CD3+CD56-NKG2C+ T cells.

CDR1 is DFQATT and CDR2 is SNEGSKA in the germline V gene (reference sequence). This CDR3 has 15 residues. UMI-tagged 5'RACE template switching yielded the TCR beta cDNA. From its re-call of the 5' RACE reads, TCRdb lists each CDR3 protein once, without DNA. This sample carries approximately 150,000 distinct CDR3 sequences, with 12% going to the ten biggest clones. The origin of this receptor is a young man in good health. Sequenced input: blood T cells: a sorted CD56 or NKG2C T cell subset, CD4+ or CD8+ T cells, or bulk PBMC T cells (not recorded which). V gene TRBV20-1 combines with J gene TRBJ2-2; the D call of TRBD1 rests on TCRdb alone, since no DNA is present to check it. The chain's CDR3 is CSARPRLTNTGELFF.